The TCR beta chain described here comes from a study of shared clonotypes between healthy human individuals. Notes on this clone: Its specificity is unknown.

The authors ran the assay at deep level. Across several immunoSEQ plates, the genomic DNA of each subset was split evenly. Original data processing: Without quality scores, immunoSEQ junctional reads could not be filtered like full-length reads. Generated by immunoSEQ multiplex PCR, the TCRdb table keeps only in-frame clones and is missing some. V and J calls and clone size are given by that table; D and trimming were obtained from the DNA. The profile shows around 500,000 clones, 79% of them singletons. From germline, CDR1 is SGHDN and CDR2 FVKESK. V lost 4 bases to trimming and J lost 4 bases, with 7 bases between them. This CDR3 is built from 12 residues. Study-wide results and caveats: The low donor count limited represented genetic and exposure-history diversity.

This clonotype originated in a middle-aged woman in good health. Some clones in this sample may be carry-over from other donors' samples. The specimen sequenced was PBMCs. This sequence joins TRBV14 and TRBJ1-2, with D uncertain. The CDR3: CASSPGSYGYTF. The CDR3 coding sequence is TGTGCCAGCAGCCCGGGTAGCTATGGCTACACCTTC.